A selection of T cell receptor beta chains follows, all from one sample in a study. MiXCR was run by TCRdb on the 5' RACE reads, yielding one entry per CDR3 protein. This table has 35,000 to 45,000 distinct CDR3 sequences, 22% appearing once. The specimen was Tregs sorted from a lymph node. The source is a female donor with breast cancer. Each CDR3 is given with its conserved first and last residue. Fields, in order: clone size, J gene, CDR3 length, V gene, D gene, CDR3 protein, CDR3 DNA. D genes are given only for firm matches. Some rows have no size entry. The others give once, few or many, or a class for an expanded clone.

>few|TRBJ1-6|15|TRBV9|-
CASSVNTLRGSPLHF
TGTGCCAGCAGCGTAAATACCCTCCGGGGTTCACCCCTCCACTTT
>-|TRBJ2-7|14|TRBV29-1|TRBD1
CSAGVAGGRYEQYF
TGCAGCGCTGGCGTTGCAGGGGGCCGGTACGAGCAGTACTTC
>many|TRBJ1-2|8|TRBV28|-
CASSALTF
TGTGCCAGCAGTGCTCTCACCTTC
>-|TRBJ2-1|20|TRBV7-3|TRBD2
CASSSPARTSGRALDNEQFF
TGTGCCAGCAGCTCCCCTGCCAGGACTAGCGGGAGGGCCTTAGACAATGAGCAGTTCTTC
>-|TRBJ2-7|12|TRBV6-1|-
CASGGPPYEEYF
TGTGCCAGTGGAGGTCCCCCCTACGAGGAGTACTTC
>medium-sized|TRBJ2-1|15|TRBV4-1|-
CASSPIFRENNEQFF
TGCGCCAGCAGCCCAATATTTAGGGAGAACAATGAGCAGTTCTTC
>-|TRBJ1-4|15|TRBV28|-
CASSFKERGGRKLFF
TGTGCCAGCAGTTTCAAGGAACGGGGAGGCCGAAAACTGTTTTTT
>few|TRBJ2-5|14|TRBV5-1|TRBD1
CASSFNRGGETQYF
TGCGCCAGCAGCTTTAACAGGGGCGGAGAGACCCAGTACTTC
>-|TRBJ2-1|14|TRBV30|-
CAWDGPVPPNEQFF
TGTGCCTGGGACGGCCCGGTTCCGCCCAATGAGCAGTTCTTC
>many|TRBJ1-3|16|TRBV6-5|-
CASSPGQRSSGNTIYF
TGTGCCAGCAGTCCAGGACAGAGATCCTCTGGAAACACCATATATTTT
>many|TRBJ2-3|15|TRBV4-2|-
CASSQETGTQDTQYF
TGTGCCAGCAGCCAAGAGACAGGGACTCAGGATACGCAGTATTTT